This T cell receptor (beta chain) originates from a study of blood T cell repertoires in COVID-19. Study-wide context: Acute and convalescent COVID-19 specimens originated in the United States, Italy and Spain. The analysed material was cDNA or gDNA that came from T cells, B-cell-depleted T cells, or PBMCs.

The repertoire was sequenced with immunoSEQ multiplex PCR; TCRdb's copy has only in-frame clones and lacks some. The sample contains 220,000 or so clones, around 88% of which appear only once. The CDR3 runs to 13 residues. V was trimmed by 3 bases and J by 6 bases, leaving 12 bases between them. Sequencing was carried out using PBMCs or T cells enriched from blood (not recorded which). This sequence joins TRBV12-3 or TRBV12-4 and TRBJ2-7; a possible D gene is TRBD2 (5 bases). The receptor was isolated from a woman between 50 and 59 years old with acute COVID-19. The CDR3 reads CASSLRRVGEQYF. As DNA, the CDR3 is TGTGCCAGCAGTTTGAGGCGGGTGGGCGAGCAGTACTTC.